This entry describes one T cell receptor (beta chain). This likely stems from a read error, as it lies one base from a far larger clone. The entry originates in a study of chemoradiotherapy in HPV16-positive cancers. Method: immunoSEQ multiplex PCR; TCRdb's copy keeps in-frame clones and lacks some. The table lists about 39,000 clones, around three quarters of them singletons, with about 4.9% in the top ten. The sequence was collected from a human donor with HPV-associated anogenital cancer. This material consisted of blood, taken from a patient who underwent chemoradiotherapy.

Here the CDR3 reads CASSPGTGDYEQYF. CDR3 bases: TGTGCCAGCAGCCCCGGGACAGGGGACTACGAGCAGTACTTC. V usage is TRBV11-2 and J usage is TRBJ2-7, with 10 positions matching TRBD1. In germline, CDR1 is SGHAT, CDR2 FQNNGV. Trimming took 5 bases from V and 3 from J; bases not matched to a gene: 4. The CDR3 has 14 residues.